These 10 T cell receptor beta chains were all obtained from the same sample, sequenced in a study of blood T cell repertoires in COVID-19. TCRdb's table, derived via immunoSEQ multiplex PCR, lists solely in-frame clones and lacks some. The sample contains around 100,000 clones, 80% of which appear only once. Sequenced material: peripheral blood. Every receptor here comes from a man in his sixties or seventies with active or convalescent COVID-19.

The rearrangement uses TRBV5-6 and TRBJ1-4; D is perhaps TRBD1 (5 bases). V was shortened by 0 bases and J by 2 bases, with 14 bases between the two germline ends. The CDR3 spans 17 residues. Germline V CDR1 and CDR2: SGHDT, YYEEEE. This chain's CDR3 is CASSLVTVPTTNEKLFF. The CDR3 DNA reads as TGTGCCAGCAGCTTGGTGACAGTACCAACGACTAATGAAAAACTGTTTTTT.

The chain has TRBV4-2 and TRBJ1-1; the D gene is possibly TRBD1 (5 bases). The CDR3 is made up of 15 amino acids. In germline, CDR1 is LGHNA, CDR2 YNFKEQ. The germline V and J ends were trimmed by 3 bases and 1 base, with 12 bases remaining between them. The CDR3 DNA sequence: TGTGCCAGCAGCCATGTCGACAGAAAGAACACTGAAGCTTTCTTT. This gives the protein CASSHVDRKNTEAFF.

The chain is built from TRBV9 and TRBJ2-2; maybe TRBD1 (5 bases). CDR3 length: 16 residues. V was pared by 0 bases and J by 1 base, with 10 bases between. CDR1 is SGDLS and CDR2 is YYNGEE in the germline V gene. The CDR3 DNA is TGTGCCAGCAGCGTAGGTGACAGTTTGAACACCGGGGAGCTGTTTTTT. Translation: CASSVGDSLNTGELFF.

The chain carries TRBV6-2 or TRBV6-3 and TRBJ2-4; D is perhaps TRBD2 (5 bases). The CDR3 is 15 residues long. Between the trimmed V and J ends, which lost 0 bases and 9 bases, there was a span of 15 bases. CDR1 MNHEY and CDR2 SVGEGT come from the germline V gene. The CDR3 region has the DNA TGTGCCAGCAGTTACTCGGGAAGGGCCAGCGGCATTCAGTACTTC. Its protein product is CASSYSGRASGIQYF.

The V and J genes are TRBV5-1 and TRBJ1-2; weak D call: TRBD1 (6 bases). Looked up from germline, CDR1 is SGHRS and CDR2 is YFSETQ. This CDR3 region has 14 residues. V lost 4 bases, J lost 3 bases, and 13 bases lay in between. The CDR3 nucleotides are TGCGCCAGCAGCCCTATTGGGGGCTACTATGGCTACACCTTC. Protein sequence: CASSPIGGYYGYTF.

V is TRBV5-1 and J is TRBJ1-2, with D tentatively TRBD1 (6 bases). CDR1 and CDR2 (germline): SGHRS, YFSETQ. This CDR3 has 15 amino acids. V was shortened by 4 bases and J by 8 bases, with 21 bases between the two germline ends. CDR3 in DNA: TGCGCCAGCAGCCGCGCGACACAGGGTATGGGAGGCTACACCTTC. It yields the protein CASSRATQGMGGYTF.

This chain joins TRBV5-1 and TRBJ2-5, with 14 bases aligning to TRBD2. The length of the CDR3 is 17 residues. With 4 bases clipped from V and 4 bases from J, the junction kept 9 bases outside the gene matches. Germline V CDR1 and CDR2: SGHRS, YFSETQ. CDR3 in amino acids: CASSPTSGRALGETQYF. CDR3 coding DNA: TGCGCCAGCAGCCCGACTAGCGGGAGGGCCTTAGGAGAGACCCAGTACTTC.

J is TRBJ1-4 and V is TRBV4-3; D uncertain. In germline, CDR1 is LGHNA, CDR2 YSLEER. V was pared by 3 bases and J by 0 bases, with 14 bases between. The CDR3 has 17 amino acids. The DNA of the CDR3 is TGCGCCAGCAGCCATACCCTCAGGCGTGCAACTAATGAAAAACTGTTTTTT. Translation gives CASSHTLRRATNEKLFF.

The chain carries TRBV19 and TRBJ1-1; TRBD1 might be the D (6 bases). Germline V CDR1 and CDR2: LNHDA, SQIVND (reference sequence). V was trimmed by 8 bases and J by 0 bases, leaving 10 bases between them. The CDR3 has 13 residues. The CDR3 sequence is CASGQSMNTEAFF. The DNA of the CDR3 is TGTGCCAGTGGACAGTCCATGAACACTGAAGCTTTCTTT.

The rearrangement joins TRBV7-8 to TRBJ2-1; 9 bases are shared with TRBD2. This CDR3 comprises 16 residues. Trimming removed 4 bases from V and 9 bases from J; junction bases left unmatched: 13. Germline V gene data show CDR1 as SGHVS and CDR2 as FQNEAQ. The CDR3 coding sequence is TGTGCCAGCAGCTCCAAAACTGCGGGAGGGCCAGGTGAGCAGTTCTTC. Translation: CASSSKTAGGPGEQFF.